This T cell receptor (beta chain) was obtained from a study of blood T cell repertoires in COVID-19. Study background: Acute-phase and convalescent COVID-19 samples originated in the United States, Italy and Spain. T cells, B-cell-depleted T cells, or PBMCs supplied cDNA or gDNA.

Trimming took 3 bases from V and 0 from J; bases not matched to a gene: 7. Per the germline V gene, CDR1 is SGHTA and CDR2 is FQGNSA. CDR3 length: 17 residues. In the original processing: Reference gene primer amplification gave estimated nucleated cell counts. Assay: immunoSEQ multiplex PCR; the TCRdb copy retains only in-frame clones and omits some. The V and J calls and the clone size are those of that table, but D and trimming were determined from the DNA. The sample lists roughly 110,000 clones; roughly 90% were seen once. This rearrangement joins TRBV7-2 to TRBJ1-5, with 8 bases fitting TRBD1. What was sequenced was peripheral blood. This clonotype was sampled from a man between 35 and 55 years old with active or convalescent COVID-19. The CDR3 region is CASSLTGTGVSNQPQHF. In DNA form, the CDR3 reads TGTGCCAGCAGCTTGACCGGGACAGGTGTTAGCAATCAGCCCCAGCATTTT.